Following are 3 T cell receptor beta chains from one sample sequenced in a study of human T cells and chemical hapten exposure (dated by TCRdb to about 2021). Total RNA was extracted from unfractionated whole blood that had been collected in Tempus Blood RNA tubes. During library preparation, unique molecular identifiers were attached to individual cDNA molecules so that TCRs could be counted quantitatively and reproducibly. The public reads were reprocessed in TCRdb via fastp at Q25 and MiXCR, keeping in-frame beta chains. Identical CDR3 protein sequences are pooled into one entry, listed with their most common genes and DNA. The sample table holds 100,000 to 150,000 distinct CDR3 sequences, of which around 8.5% were seen once. The ten largest clones add up to over 1.1% of the sample. The sequencing sample was made of whole blood. The receptor source for this set is a human donor in good health. Some clones in this sample may be carry-over from other donors' samples. Donor details come from another sample of the same person, matched by shared clones.

V gene TRBV3-1 combines with J gene TRBJ2-7; D is uncertain. With 0 bases removed from V and 4 bases from J, the gap between germline ends came to 7 bases. The CDR3 extends over 13 amino acids. Per the germline V gene, CDR1 is LGHDT and CDR2 is YNNKEL (reference sequence). The CDR3 sequence: CASSQDRYYEQYF. CDR3 DNA: TGTGCCAGCAGCCAAGACAGATATTACGAGCAGTACTTC.

The gene calls are TRBV3-1 and TRBJ1-5; D unresolved. Trimming cost V 6 bases and J 9 bases, with 18 bases left between them. Per germline, CDR1 LGHDT and CDR2 YNNKEL (reference sequence). This CDR3 contains 14 residues. CDR3 nucleotides: TGTGCCAGCAGTTACCGGGGTTCCCAAGGGCCCCAGCATTTT. Its protein is CASSYRGSQGPQHF. Full variable domain (remainder filled in from reference TRBV3-1 and TRBJ1-5): DTAVSQTPKYLVTQMGNDKSIKCEQNLGHDTMYWYKQDSKKFLKIMFSYNNKELIINETVPNRFSPKSPDKAHLNLHINSLELGDSAVYFCASSYRGSQGPQHFGDGTRLSIL.

The rearrangement links TRBV6-6 to TRBJ2-7; maybe TRBD1 (6 bases). Between the trimmed V and J ends, which lost 4 bases and 6 bases, there was a span of 10 bases. The CDR3 sequence is 12 residues long. Germline CDR1 and CDR2: MNHNY and SVGAGI (reference sequence). Here the CDR3 reads CASSSTGGEQYF. The CDR3 DNA follows: TGTGCCAGCAGTTCGACAGGCGGCGAGCAGTACTTC.